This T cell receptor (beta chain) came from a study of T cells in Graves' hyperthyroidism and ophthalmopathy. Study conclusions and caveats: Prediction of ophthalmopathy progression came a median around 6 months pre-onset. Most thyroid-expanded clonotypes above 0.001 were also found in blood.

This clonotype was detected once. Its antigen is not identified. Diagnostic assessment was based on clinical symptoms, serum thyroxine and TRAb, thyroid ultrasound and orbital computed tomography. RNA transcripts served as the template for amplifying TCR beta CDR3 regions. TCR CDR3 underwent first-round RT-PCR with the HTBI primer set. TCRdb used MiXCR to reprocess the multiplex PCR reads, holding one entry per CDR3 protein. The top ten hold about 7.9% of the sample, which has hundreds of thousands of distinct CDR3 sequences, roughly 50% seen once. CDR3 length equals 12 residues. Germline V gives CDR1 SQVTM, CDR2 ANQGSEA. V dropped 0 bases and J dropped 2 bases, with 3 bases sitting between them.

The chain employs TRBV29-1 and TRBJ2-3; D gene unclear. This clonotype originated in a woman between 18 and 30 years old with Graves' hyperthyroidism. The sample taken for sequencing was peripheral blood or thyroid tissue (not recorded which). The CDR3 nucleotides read TGCAGCGTTGAAGATTACACAGATACGCAGTATTTT. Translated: CSVEDYTDTQYF.